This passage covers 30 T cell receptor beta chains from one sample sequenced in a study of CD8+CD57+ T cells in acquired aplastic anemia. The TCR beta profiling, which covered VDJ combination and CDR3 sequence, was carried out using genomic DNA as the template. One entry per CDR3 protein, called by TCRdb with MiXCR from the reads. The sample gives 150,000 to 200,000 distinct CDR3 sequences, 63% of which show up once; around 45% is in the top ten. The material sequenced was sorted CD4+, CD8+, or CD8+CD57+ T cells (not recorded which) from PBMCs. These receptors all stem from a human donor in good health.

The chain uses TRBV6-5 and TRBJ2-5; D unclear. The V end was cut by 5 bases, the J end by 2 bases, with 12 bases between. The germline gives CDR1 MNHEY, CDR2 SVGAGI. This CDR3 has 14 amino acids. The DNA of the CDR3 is TGTGCCAGCAGTGAAGCGTTCAGTCAAGAGACCCAGTACTTC. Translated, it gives CASSEAFSQETQYF.

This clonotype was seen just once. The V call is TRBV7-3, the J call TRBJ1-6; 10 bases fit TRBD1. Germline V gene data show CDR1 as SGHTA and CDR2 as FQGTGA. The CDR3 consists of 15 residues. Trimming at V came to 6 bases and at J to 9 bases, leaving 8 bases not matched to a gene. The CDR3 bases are TGTGCCAGCAGTAACCGGGACAGGGGTGGTTCACCCCTCCACTTT. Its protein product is CASSNRDRGGSPLHF.

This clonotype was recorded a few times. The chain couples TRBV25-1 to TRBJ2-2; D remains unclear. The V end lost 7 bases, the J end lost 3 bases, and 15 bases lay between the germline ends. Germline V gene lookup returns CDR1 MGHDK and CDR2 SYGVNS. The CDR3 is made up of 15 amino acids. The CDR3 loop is CASTDGGRHTGELFF. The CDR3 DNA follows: TGTGCCAGCACCGACGGTGGGCGGCACACCGGGGAGCTGTTTTTT.

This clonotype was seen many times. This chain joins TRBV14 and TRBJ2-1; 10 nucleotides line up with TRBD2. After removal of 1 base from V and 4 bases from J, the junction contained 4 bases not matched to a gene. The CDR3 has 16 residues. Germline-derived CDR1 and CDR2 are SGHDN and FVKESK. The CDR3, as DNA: TGTGCCAGCAGCCAAGTACCAGCGGGAGGGTACAATGAGCAGTTCTTC. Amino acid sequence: CASSQVPAGGYNEQFF.

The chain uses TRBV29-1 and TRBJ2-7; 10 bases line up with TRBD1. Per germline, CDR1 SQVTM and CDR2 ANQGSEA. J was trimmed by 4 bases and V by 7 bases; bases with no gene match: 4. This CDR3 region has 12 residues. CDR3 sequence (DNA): TGCAGCGGACGGGACAGGGGATACGAGCAGTACTTC. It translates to CSGRDRGYEQYF.

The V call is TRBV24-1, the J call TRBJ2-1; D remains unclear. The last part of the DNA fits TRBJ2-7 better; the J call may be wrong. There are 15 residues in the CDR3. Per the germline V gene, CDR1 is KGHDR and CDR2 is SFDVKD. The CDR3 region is CATSDSVGRFYEQYF. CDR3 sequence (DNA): TGTGCCACCAGTGATTCGGTCGGCAGATTTTACGAGCAGTACTTC.

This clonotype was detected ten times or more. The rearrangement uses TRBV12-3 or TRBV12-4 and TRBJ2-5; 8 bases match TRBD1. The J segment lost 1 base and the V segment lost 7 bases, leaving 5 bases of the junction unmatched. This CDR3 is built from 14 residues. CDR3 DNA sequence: TGTGCCAGCACCCTAGGGACAGGCCAAGAGACCCAGTACTTC. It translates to CASTLGTGQETQYF.

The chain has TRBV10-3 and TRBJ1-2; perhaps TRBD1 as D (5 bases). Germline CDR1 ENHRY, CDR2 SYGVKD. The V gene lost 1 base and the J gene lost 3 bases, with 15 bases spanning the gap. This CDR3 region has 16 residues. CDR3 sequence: CAISEYAGQGDYGYTF. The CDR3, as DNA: TGTGCCATCAGTGAGTACGCCGGCCAGGGCGACTATGGCTACACCTTC.

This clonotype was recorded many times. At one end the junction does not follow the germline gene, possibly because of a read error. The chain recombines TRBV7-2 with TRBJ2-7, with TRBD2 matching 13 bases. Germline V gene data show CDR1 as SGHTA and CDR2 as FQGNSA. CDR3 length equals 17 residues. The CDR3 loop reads CAGSLGGLAGSSYEQYF. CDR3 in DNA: TGTGCCGGCAGCTTAGGGGGACTAGCGGGGAGCAGCTACGAGCAGTACTTC.

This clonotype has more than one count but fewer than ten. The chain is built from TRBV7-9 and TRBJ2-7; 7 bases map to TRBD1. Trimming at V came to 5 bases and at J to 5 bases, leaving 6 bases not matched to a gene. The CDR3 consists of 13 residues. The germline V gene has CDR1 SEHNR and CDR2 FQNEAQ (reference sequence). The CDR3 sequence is CASSPRDSHEQYF. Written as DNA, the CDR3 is TGTGCCAGCAGCCCCAGGGACAGCCACGAGCAGTACTTC.

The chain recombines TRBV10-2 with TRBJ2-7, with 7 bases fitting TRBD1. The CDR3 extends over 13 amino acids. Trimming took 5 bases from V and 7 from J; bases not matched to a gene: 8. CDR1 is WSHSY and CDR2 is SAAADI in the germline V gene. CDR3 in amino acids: CASSPGQTTEQYF. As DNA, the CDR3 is TGCGCCAGCAGTCCGGGACAGACAACTGAGCAGTACTTC.

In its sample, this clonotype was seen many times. The CDR3 is CASSLVSSGRNQPQHF. In DNA, the CDR3 is TGTGCCAGCAGCTTAGTTTCCTCAGGCCGTAATCAGCCCCAGCATTTT. The V call is TRBV7-2, the J call TRBJ1-5, with D hard to call. Germline V gene sequence: CDR1 SGHTA, CDR2 FQGNSA. Deletions cut 1 base from V and 4 bases from J, with 14 bases between. The CDR3 has 16 residues.

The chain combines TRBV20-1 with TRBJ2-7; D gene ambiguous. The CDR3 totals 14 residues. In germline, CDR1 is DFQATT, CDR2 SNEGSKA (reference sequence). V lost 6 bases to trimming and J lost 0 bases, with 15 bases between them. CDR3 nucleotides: TGCAGTGCCCAACTACCTGTGGGCTCCTACGAGCAGTACTTC. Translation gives CSAQLPVGSYEQYF.

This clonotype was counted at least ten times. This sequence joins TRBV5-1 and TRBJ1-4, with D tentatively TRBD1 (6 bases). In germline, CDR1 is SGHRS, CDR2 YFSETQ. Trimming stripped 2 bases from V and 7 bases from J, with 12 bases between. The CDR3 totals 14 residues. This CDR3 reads CASSLEGGTEKLFF. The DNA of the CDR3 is TGCGCCAGCAGCTTAGAGGGGGGGACTGAAAAACTGTTTTTT.

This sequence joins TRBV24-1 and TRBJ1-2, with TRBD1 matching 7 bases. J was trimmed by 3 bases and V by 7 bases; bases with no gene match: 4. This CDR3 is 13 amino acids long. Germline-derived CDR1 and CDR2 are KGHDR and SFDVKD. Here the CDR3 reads CATRGDRDYGYTF. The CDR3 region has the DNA TGTGCCACCAGAGGGGACAGAGACTATGGCTACACCTTC.

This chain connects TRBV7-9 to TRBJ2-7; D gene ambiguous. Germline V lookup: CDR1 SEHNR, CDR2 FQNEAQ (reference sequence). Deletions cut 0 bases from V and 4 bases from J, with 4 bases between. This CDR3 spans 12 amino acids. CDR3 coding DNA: TGTGCCAGCAGCTTAGCCGATTACGAGCAGTACTTC. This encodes CASSLADYEQYF.

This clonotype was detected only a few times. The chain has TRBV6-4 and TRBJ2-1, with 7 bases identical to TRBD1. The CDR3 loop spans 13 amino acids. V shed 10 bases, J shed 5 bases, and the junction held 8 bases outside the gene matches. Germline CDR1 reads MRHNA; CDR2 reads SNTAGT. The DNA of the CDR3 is TGTGCCACCAGCGACAGGGAAAACAATGAGCAGTTCTTC. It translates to CATSDRENNEQFF.

CDR3 nucleotide sequence: TGCAGCGTTGGGCGGGGCGTAGCGGAACCCTACAATGAGCAGTTCTTC. This encodes CSVGRGVAEPYNEQFF. The rearrangement uses TRBV29-1 and TRBJ2-1; D perhaps matches TRBD2 (6 bases). V lost 4 bases and J 2 bases, leaving 18 bases between the germline ends. CDR3 length: 16 amino acids. The germline CDR1 and CDR2 sequences are SQVTM and ANQGSEA.

The CDR3: CASSHSRVGYEQYF. CDR3 coding DNA: TGTGCCAGCAGCCACTCGAGGGTGGGTTACGAGCAGTACTTC. This chain connects TRBV7-8 to TRBJ2-7, with D possibly matching TRBD2 (5 bases). This CDR3 has 14 residues. Between the trimmed V and J ends, which lost 5 bases and 4 bases, there was a span of 15 bases. Germline loops: CDR1 SGHVS, CDR2 FQNEAQ. Based on the CDR3 plus reference TRBV7-8 and TRBJ2-7, the full variable domain is GAGVSQSPRYKVAKRGQDVALRCDPISGHVSLFWYQQALGQGPEFLTYFQNEAQLDKSGLPSDRFFAERPEGSVSTLKIQRTQQEDSAVYLCASSHSRVGYEQYFGPGTRLTVT.

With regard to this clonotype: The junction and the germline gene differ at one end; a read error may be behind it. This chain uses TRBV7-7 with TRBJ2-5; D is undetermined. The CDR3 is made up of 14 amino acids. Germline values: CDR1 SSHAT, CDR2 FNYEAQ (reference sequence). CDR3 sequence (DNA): TGTGCTAGCAGCTTAGATCAGTACCAAGAGACCCAGTACTTC. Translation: CASSLDQYQETQYF.

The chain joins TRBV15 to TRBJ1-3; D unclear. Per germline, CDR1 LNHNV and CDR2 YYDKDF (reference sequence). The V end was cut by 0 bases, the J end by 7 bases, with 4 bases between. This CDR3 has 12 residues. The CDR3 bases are TGTGCCACCAGCAGAGATCGCAACACCATATATTTT. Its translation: CATSRDRNTIYF.

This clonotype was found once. The CDR3 is CASSIGDGNSPLHF. CDR3 sequence (DNA): TGTGCCAGTAGTATAGGGGACGGTAATTCACCCCTCCACTTT. J is TRBJ1-6 and V is TRBV19; maybe TRBD1 (5 bases). Trimming removed 1 base at V and 6 bases at J, with 7 bases between. Germline V CDR1 and CDR2: LNHDA, SQIVND (reference sequence). This CDR3 region has 14 residues.

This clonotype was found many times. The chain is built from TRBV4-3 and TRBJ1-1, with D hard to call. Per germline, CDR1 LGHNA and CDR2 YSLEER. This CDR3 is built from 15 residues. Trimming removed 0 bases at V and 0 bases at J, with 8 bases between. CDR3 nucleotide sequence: TGCGCCAGCAGCCAAGATCTCCGGATGAACACTGAAGCTTTCTTT. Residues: CASSQDLRMNTEAFF.

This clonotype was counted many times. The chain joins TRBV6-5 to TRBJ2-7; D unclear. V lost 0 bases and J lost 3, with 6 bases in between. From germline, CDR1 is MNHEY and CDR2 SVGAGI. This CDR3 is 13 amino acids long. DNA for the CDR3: TGTGCCAGCAGTTACTCAGGTAACTACGAGCAGTACTTC. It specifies CASSYSGNYEQYF.

The chain's CDR3 is CASSLAQGSTEAFF. In DNA, the CDR3 is TGTGCCAGCAGCTTAGCCCAGGGATCCACTGAAGCTTTCTTT. The J gene is TRBJ1-1, the V gene TRBV7-2, with a weak D call TRBD1 (5 bases). V lost 0 bases to trimming and J lost 4 bases, with 9 bases between them. CDR1 is SGHTA and CDR2 is FQGNSA in the germline V gene. The CDR3 is 14 amino acids.

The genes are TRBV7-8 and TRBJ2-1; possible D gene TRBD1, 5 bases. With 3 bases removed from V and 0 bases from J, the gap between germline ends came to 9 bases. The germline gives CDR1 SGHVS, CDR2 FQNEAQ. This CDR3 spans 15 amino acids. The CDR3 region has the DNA TGTGCCAGCAGCTTGCAAGGGGTCTCCTACAATGAGCAGTTCTTC. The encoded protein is CASSLQGVSYNEQFF. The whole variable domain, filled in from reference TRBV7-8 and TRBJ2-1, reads GAGVSQSPRYKVAKRGQDVALRCDPISGHVSLFWYQQALGQGPEFLTYFQNEAQLDKSGLPSDRFFAERPEGSVSTLKIQRTQQEDSAVYLCASSLQGVSYNEQFFGPGTRLTVL.

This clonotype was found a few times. The DNA for the CDR3 is TGTGCCACCAGTGATTGGCGGGGGGGCGAGCAGTACTTC. Encoded protein: CATSDWRGGEQYF. The chain links TRBV24-1 to TRBJ2-7, with TRBD2 identical over 9 bases. Germline assignment: CDR1 KGHDR and CDR2 SFDVKD. J was trimmed by 6 bases and V by 2 bases; bases with no gene match: 1. The CDR3 covers 13 residues.

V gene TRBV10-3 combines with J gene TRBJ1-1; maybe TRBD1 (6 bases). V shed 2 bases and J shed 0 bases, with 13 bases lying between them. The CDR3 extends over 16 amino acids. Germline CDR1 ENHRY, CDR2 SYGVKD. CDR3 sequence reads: CAISEGQQGMNTEAFF. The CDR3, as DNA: TGTGCCATCAGTGAGGGACAGCAAGGCATGAACACTGAAGCTTTCTTT.

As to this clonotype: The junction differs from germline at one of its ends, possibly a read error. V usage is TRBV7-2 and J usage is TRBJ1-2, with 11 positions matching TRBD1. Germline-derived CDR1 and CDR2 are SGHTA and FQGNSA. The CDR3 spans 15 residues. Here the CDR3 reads CASSLAGQGDYGHTF. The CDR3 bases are TGTGCCAGCAGCTTAGCGGGACAGGGGGACTATGGCCACACCTTC.

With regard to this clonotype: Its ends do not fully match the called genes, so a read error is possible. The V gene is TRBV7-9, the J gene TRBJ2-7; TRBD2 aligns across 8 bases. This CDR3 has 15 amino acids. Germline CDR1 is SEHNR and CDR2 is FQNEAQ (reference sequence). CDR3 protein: CASSQETSGFYEQYF. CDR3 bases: TGCGCCAGCAGCCAAGAAACTAGCGGTTTTTACGAGCAGTACTTC.